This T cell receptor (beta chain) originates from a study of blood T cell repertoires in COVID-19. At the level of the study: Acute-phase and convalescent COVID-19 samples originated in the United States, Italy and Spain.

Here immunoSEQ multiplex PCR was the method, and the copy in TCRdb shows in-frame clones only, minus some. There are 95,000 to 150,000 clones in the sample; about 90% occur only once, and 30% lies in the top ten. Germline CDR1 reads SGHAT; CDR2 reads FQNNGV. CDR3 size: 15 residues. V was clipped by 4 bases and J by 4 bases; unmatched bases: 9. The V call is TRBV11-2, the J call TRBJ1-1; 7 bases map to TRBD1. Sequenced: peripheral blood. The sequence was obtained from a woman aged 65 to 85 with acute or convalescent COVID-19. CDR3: CASSSQGNVLTEAFF. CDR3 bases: TGTGCCAGCAGCTCACAGGGGAACGTTCTCACTGAAGCTTTCTTT.